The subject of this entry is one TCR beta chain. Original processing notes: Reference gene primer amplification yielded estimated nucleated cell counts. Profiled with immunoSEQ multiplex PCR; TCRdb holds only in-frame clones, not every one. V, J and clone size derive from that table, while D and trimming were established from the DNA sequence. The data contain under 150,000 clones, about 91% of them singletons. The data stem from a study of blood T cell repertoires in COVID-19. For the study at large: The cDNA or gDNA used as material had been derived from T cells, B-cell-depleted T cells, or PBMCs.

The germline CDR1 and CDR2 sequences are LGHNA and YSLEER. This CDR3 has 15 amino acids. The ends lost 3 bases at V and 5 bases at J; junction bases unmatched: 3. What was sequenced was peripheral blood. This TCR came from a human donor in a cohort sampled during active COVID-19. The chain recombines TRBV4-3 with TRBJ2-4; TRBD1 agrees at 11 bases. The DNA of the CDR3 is TGCGCCAGCAGCCACTCGGGACAGGGGGAAAACATTCAGTACTTC. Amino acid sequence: CASSHSGQGENIQYF.